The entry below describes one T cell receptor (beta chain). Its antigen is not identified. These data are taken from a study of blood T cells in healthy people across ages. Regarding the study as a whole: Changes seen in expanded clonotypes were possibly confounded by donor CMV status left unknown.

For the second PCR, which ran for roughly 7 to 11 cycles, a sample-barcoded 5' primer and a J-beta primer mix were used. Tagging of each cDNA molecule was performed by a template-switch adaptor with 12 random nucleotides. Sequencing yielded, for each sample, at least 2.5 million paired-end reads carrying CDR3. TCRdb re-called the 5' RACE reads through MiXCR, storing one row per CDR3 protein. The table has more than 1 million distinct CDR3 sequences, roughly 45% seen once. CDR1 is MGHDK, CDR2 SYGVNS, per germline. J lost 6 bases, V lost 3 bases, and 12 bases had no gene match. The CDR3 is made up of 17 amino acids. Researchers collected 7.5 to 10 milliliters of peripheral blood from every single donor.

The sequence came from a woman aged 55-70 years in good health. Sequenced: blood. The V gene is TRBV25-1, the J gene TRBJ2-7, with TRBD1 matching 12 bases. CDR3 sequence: CASSDLEGQGAVGEQYF. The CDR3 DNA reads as TGTGCCAGCAGTGACTTAGAGGGACAGGGGGCTGTCGGCGAGCAGTACTTC.